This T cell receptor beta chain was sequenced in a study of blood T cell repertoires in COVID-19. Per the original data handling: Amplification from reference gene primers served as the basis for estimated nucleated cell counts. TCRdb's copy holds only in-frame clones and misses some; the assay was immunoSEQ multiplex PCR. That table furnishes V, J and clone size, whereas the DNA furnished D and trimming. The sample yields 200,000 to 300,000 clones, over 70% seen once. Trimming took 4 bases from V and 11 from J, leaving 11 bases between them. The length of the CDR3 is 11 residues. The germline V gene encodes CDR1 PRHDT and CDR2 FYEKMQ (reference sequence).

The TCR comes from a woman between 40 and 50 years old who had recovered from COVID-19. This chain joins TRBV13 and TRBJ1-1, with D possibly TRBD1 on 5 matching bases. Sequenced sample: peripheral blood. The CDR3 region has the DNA TGTGCCAGCAGCTGGGGGGGAGAGGCTTTCTTT. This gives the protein CASSWGGEAFF.